This T cell receptor (beta chain) came from a study of blood T cell repertoires in COVID-19. TCRdb keeps only in-frame clones here, not all; method: immunoSEQ multiplex PCR. In the table there are roughly 97,000 clones, about 88% of which are singletons. Trimming pared 3 bases from V and 3 bases from J, leaving 2 bases between. From germline, CDR1 is DFQATT and CDR2 SNEGSKA (reference sequence). CDR3 length: 10 residues. This TCR was sampled from a human donor in a cohort sampled during active COVID-19. The genes are TRBV20-1 and TRBJ1-2; unclear D gene. Sequencing was done on a sample of peripheral blood. CDR3 protein: CSASYYGYTF. For the CDR3, the DNA is TGCAGTGCTAGCTACTATGGCTACACCTTC.